This T cell receptor (beta chain) emerged from a study of Graves' ophthalmopathy and Graves' hyperthyroidism. Amplifying from RNA transcripts, the study obtained TCR beta CDR3 regions. Scientists carried out first-round RT-PCR using HTBI primers and then a second-round multiplex PCR. MiXCR, applied by TCRdb to the multiplex PCR reads, yields one record per CDR3 protein. The data hold a few hundred thousand distinct CDR3 sequences, with about 40% observed a single time. This CDR3 has 12 amino acids. Trimming left V 5 bases short and J 2 bases short, with 7 bases between. Germline CDR1 and CDR2: SGHVS and FQNEAQ. This clonotype came up many times.

The sequenced material came from peripheral blood or thyroid tissue (not recorded which). The clonotype originates from an adult man with Graves' hyperthyroidism. V and J are TRBV7-8 and TRBJ2-7; D remains unclear. The CDR3 is CASSTVAYEQYF. The CDR3 nucleotides read TGTGCCAGCAGCACCGTCGCCTACGAGCAGTACTTC. Looking up the rest from reference TRBV7-8 and TRBJ2-7 gives the full variable domain: GAGVSQSPRYKVAKRGQDVALRCDPISGHVSLFWYQQALGQGPEFLTYFQNEAQLDKSGLPSDRFFAERPEGSVSTLKIQRTQQEDSAVYLCASSTVAYEQYFGPGTRLTVT.